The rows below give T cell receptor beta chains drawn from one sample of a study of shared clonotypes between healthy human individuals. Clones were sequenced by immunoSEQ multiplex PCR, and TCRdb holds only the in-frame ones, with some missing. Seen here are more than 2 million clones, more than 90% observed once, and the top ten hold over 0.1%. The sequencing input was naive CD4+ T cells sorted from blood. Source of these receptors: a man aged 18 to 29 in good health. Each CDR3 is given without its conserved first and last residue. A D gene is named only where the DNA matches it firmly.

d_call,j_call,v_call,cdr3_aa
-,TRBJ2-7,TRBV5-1,ASSLGAALDEQY
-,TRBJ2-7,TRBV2,ASSGKGGASYEQY
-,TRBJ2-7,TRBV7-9,ASSPPGSSREQY
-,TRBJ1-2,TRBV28,ASSSLPHGSGGGNYGYT
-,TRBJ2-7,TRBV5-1,ASSLGAQAYEQY
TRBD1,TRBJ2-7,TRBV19,ASRPGQGSYEQY
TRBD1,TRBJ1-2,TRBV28,ASSLGQGANGYT
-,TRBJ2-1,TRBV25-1,ASNRGGGNEQF
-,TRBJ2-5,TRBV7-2,ASSYAVQETQY
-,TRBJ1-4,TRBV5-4,ASSRDGSTNEKLF
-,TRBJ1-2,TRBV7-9,ASSLEGDGYT